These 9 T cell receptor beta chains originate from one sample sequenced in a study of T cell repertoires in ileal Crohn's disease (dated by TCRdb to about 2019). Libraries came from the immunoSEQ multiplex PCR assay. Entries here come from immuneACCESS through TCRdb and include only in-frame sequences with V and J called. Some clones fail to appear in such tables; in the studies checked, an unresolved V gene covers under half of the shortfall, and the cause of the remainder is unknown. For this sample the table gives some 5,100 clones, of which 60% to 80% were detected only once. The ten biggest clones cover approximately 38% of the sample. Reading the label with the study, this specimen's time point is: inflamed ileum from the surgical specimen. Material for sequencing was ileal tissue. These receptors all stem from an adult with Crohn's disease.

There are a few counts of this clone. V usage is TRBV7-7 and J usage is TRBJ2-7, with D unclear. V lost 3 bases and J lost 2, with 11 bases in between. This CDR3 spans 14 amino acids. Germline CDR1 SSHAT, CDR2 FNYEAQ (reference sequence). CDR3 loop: CASSLYDGPYEQYF. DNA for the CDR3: TGTGCCAGCAGCTTGTACGACGGGCCCTACGAGCAGTACTTC.

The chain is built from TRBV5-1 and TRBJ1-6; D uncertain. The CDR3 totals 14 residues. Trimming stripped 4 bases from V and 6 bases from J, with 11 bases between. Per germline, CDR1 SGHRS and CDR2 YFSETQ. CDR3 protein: CASSATWGNSPLHF. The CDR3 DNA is TGCGCCAGCAGCGCGACTTGGGGTAATTCACCCCTCCACTTT. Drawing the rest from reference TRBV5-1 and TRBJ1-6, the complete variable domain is KAGVTQTPRYLIKTRGQQVTLSCSPISGHRSVSWYQQTPGQGLQFLFEYFSETQRNKGNFPGRFSGRQFSNSRSEMNVSTLELGDSALYLCASSATWGNSPLHFGNGTRLTVT.

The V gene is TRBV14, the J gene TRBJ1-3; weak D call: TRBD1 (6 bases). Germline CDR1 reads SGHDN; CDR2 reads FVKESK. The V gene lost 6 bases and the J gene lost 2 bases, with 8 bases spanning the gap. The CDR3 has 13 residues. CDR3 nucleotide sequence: TGTGCCAGCAGAGGGGGGCCTGGAAACACCATATATTTT. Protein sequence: CASRGGPGNTIYF.

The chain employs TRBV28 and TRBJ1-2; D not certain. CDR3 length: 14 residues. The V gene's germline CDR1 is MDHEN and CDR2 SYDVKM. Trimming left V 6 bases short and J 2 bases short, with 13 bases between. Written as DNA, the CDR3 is TGTGCCAGCAGCGCGCGTCGGAGGAACTATGGCTACACCTTC. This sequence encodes CASSARRRNYGYTF.

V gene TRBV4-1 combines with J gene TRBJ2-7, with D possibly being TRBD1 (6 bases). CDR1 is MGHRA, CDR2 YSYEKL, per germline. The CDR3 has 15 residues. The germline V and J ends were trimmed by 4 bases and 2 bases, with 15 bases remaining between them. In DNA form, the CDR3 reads TGCGCCAGCAGCCCCAAGGGGGTGGTTCCCTACGAGCAGTACTTC. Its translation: CASSPKGVVPYEQYF.

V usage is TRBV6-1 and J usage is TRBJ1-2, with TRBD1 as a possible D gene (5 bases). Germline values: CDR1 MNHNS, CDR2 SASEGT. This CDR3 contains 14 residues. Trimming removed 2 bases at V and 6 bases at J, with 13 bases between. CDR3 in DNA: TGTGCCAGCAGTGAAAGAGGGGATAGAGATGGCTACACCTTC. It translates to CASSERGDRDGYTF.

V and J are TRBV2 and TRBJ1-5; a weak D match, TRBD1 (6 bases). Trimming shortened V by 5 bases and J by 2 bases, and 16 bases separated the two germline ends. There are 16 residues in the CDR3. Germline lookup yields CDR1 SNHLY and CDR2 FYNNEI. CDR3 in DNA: TGTGCCAGCAGTCTGGAACAGGGTCGGGGCAATCAGCCCCAGCATTTT. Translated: CASSLEQGRGNQPQHF.

The CDR3 DNA sequence: TGTGCCAGTAGTATTTTCGCGGGGTCCTACGAGCAGTACTTC. Its protein is CASSIFAGSYEQYF. The chain has TRBV19 and TRBJ2-7; tentatively, D is TRBD2 (6 bases). V dropped 3 bases and J dropped 1 base, with 10 bases sitting between them. This CDR3 is 14 amino acids long. Germline values: CDR1 LNHDA, CDR2 SQIVND (reference sequence).

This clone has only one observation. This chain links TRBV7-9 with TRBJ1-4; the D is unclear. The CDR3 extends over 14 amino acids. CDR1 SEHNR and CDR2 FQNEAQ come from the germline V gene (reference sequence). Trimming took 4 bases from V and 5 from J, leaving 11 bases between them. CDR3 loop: CASSYSGYNEKLFF. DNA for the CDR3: TGTGCCAGCAGCTATTCAGGCTACAATGAAAAACTGTTTTTT.